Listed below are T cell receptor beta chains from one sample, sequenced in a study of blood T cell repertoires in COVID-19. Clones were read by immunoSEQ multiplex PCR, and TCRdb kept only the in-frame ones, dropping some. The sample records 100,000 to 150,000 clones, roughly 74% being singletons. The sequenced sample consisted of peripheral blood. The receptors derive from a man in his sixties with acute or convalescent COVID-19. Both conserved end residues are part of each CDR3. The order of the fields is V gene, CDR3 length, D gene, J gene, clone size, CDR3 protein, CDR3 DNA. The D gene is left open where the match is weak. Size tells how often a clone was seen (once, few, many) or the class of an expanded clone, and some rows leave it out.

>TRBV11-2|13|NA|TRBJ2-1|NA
CASSLDGGHEQFF
TGTGCCAGCAGCTTAGACGGGGGGCATGAGCAGTTCTTC
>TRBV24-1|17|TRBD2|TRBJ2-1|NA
CATSDYSSSGGYNEQFF
TGTGCCACCAGTGATTACTCCTCTAGCGGGGGCTACAATGAGCAGTTCTTC
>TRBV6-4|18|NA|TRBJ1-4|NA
CASSDSGGVPRGNEKLFF
TGTGCCAGCAGTGACTCGGGGGGAGTTCCGAGGGGTAATGAAAAACTGTTTTTT
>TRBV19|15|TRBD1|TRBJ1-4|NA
CASTSRGTGEEKLFF
TGTGCCAGTACCTCCAGGGGGACAGGGGAAGAAAAACTGTTTTTT
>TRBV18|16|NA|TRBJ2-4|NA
CASSPPEGIGKNIQYF
TGTGCCAGCTCACCACCGGAGGGGATAGGCAAAAACATTCAGTACTTC
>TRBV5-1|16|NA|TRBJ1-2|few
CASSFAAGAANYGYTF
TGCGCCAGCAGCTTCGCGGCAGGGGCGGCTAACTATGGCTACACCTTC
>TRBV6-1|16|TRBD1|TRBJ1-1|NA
CASSEQGAGVNTEAFF
TGTGCCAGCAGTGAACAGGGGGCGGGAGTGAACACTGAAGCTTTCTTT
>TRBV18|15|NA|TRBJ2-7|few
CASSPPGMRVYEQYF
TGTGCCAGCTCACCACCCGGGATGAGGGTATACGAGCAGTACTTC
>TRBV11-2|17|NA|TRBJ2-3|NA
CASSHYRGNSSTDTQYF
TGTGCCAGCAGCCACTATCGGGGGAACTCGAGCACAGATACGCAGTATTTT
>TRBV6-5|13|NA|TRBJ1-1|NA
CASSYDGTTKAFF
TGTGCCAGCAGTTACGATGGGACAACGAAAGCTTTCTTT
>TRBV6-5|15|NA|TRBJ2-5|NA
CASRAGDLSKETQYF
TGTGCCAGCAGGGCTGGAGACTTATCCAAAGAGACCCAGTACTTC
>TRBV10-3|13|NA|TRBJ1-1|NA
CAITPGPNTEAFF
TGTGCCATCACACCAGGGCCGAACACTGAAGCTTTCTTT
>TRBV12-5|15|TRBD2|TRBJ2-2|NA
CASGLPGLAGGELFF
TGTGCTAGTGGTTTGCCCGGACTAGCCGGCGGGGAGCTGTTTTTT
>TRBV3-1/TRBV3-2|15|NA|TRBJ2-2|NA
CASSLGSTYTGELFF
TGTGCCAGCAGCCTCGGGAGTACGTACACCGGGGAGCTGTTTTTT
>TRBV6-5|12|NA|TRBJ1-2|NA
CASRLGLSGYTF
TGTGCCAGCAGGCTAGGACTATCTGGCTACACCTTC